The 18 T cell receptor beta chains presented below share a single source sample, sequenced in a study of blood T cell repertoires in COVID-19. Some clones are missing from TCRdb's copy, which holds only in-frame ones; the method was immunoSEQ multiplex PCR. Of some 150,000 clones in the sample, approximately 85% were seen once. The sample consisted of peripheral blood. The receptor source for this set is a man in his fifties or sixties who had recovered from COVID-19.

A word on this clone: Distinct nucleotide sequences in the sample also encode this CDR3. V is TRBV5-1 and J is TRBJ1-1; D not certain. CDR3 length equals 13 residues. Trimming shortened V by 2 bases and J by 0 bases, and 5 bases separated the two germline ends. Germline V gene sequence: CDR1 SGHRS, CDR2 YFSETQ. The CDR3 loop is CASSLTVNTEAFF. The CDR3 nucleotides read TGCGCCAGCAGCTTAACTGTGAACACTGAAGCTTTCTTT.

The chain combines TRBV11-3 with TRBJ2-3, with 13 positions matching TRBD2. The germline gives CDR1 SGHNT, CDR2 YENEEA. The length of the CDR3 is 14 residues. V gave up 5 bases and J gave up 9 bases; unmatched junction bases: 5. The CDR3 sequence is CASSPGTSGETQYF. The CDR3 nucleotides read TGTGCCAGCAGCCCTGGGACTAGCGGGGAGACGCAGTATTTT.

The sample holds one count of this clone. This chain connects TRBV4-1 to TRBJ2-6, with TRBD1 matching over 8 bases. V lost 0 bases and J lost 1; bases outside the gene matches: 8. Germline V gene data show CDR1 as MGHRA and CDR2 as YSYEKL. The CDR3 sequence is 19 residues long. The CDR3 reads CASSQDRGDRLSGANVLTF. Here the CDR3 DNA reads TGCGCCAGCAGCCAAGATAGGGGGGACAGGCTTTCTGGGGCCAACGTCCTGACTTTC.

CDR3 coding DNA: TGTGCCAGCAGTTCCTTTAGCTCCTACGAGCAGTACTTC. It codes for CASSSFSSYEQYF. V gene TRBV6-5 combines with J gene TRBJ2-7; D gene uncertain. The CDR3 runs 13 residues. The V gene lost 4 bases and the J gene lost 0 bases, with 7 bases spanning the gap. CDR1 and CDR2 (germline): MNHEY, SVGAGI.

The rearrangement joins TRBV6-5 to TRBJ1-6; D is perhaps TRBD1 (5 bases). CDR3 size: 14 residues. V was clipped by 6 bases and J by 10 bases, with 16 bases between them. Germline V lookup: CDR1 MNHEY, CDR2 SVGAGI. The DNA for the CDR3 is TGTGCCAGCAGCCCATCGGGGGATCGATCACCCCTCCACTTT. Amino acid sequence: CASSPSGDRSPLHF.

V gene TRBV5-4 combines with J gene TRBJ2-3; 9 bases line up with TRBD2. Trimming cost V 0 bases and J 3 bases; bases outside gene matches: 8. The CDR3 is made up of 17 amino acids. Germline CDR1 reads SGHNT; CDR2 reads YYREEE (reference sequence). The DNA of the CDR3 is TGTGCCAGCAGCTTGGCCGGCGGGGGGGCCGGTACAGATACGCAGTATTTT. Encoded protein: CASSLAGGGAGTDTQYF. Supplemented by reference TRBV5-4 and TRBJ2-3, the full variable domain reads ETGVTQSPTHLIKTRGQQVTLRCSSQSGHNTVSWYQQALGQGPQFIFQYYREEENGRGNFPPRFSGLQFPNYSSELNVNALELDDSALYLCASSLAGGGAGTDTQYFGPGTRLTVL.

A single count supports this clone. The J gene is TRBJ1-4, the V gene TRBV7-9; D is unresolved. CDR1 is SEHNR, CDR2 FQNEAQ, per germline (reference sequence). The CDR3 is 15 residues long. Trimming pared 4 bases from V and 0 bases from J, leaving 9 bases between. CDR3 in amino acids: CASSYSLSTNEKLFF. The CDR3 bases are TGTGCCAGCAGCTACAGTCTTTCAACTAATGAAAAACTGTTTTTT.

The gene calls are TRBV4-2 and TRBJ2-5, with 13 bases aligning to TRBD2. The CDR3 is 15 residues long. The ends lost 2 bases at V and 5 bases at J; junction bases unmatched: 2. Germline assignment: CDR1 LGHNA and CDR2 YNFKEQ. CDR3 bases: TGTGCCAGCAGCCAAACTAGCGGGGGGGCGGAGACCCAGTACTTC. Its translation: CASSQTSGGAETQYF.

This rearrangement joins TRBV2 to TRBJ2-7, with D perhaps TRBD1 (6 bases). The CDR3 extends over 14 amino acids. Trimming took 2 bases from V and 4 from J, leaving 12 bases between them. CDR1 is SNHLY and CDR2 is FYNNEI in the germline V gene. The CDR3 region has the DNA TGTGCCAGCAGTGAACAAGGGACACCATACGAGCAGTACTTC. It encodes CASSEQGTPYEQYF.

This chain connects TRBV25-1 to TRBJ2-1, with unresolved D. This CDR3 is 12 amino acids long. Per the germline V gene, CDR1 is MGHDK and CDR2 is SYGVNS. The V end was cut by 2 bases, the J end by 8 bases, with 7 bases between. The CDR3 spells CASSELGDEQFF. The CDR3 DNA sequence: TGTGCCAGCAGTGAACTCGGAGATGAGCAGTTCTTC.

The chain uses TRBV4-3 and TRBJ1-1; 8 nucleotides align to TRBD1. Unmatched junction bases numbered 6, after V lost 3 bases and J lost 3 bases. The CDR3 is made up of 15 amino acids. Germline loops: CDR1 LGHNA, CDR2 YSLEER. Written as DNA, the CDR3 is TGCGCCAGCAGCCAGGAGCAGGGGGCTTACACTGAAGCTTTCTTT. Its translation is CASSQEQGAYTEAFF.

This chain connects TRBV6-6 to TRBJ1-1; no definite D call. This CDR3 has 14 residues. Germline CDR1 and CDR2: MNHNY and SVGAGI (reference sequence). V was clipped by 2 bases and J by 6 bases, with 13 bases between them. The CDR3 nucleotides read TGTGCCAGCAGTTACGAGGGCCTGGTATCTGAAGCTTTCTTT. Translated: CASSYEGLVSEAFF.

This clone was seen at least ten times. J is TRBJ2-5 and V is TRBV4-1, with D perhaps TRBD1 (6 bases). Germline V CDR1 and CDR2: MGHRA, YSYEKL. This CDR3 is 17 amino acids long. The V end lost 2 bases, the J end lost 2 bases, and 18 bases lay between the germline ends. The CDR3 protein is CASSQPHQGSEQETQYF. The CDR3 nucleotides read TGCGCCAGCAGCCAACCCCACCAGGGGTCGGAACAAGAGACCCAGTACTTC.

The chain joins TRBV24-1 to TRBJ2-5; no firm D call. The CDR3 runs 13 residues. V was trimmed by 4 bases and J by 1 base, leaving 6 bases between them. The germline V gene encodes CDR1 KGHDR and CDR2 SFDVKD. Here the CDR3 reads CATSELSQETQYF. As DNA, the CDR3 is TGTGCCACCAGTGAGCTAAGCCAAGAGACCCAGTACTTC.

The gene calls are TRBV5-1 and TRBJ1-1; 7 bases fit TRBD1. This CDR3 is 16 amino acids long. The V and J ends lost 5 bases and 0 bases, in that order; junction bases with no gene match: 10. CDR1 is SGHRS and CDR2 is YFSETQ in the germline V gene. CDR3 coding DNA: TGCGCCAGCAGGTCGCGGGACAGTAACATGAACACTGAAGCTTTCTTT. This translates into CASRSRDSNMNTEAFF.

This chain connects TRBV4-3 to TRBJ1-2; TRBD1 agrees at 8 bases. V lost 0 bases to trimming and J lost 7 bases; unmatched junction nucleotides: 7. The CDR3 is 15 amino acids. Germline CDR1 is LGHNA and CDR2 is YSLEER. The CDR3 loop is CASSQEGAGGSGYTF. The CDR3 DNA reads TGCGCCAGCAGCCAAGAGGGCGCAGGGGGCTCTGGCTACACCTTC.

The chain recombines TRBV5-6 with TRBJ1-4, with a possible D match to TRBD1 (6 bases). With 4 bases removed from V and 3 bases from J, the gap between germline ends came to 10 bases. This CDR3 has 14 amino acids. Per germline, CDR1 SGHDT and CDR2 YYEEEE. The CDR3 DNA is TGTGCCAGCAGCCGGGGGGCGTCTAATGAAAAACTGTTTTTT. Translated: CASSRGASNEKLFF.

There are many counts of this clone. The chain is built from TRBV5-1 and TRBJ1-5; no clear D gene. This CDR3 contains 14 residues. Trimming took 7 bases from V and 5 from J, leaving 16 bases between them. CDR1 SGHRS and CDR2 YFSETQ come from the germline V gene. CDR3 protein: CASAPSGLYQPQHF. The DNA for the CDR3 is TGCGCCAGCGCCCCCTCTGGACTGTATCAGCCCCAGCATTTT.